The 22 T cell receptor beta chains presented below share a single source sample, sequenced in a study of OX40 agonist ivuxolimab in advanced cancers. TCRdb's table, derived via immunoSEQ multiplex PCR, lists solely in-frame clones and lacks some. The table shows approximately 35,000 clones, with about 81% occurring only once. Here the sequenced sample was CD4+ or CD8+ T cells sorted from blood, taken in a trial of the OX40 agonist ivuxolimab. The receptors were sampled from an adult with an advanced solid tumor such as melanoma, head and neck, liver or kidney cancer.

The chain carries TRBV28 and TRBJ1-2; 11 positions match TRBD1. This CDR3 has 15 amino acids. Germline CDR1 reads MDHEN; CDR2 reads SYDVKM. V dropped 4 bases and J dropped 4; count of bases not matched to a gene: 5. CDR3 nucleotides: TGTGCCAGCAGTTCCACCGGGACAGGGGGCTATGGCTACACCTTC. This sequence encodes CASSSTGTGGYGYTF.

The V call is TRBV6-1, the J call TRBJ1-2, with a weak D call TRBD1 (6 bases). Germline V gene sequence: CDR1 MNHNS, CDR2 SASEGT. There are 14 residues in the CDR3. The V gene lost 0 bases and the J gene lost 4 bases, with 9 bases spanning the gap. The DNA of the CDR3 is TGTGCCAGCAGTGAAGCTGGGGGGGCCTATGGCTACACCTTC. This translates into CASSEAGGAYGYTF.

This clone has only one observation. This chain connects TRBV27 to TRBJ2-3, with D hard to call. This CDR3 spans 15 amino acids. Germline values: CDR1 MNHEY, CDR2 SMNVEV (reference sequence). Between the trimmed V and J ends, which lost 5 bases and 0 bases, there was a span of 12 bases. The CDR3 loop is CASSIQHTSTDTQYF. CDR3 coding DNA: TGTGCCAGCAGTATACAACACACTAGCACAGATACGCAGTATTTT.

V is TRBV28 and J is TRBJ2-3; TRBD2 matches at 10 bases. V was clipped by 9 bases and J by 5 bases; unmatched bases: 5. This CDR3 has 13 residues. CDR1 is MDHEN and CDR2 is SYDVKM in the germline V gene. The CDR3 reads CASSSGSGDTQYF. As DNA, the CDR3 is TGTGCCAGTTCTAGCGGGAGTGGAGATACGCAGTATTTT.

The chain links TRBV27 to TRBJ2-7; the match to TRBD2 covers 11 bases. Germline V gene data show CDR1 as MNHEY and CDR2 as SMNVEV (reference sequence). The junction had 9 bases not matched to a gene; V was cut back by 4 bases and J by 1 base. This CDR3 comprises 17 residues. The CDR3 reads CASSSSPRTSGSYEQYF. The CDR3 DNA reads TGTGCCAGCAGTTCCTCCCCCCGGACTAGCGGGTCCTACGAGCAGTACTTC.

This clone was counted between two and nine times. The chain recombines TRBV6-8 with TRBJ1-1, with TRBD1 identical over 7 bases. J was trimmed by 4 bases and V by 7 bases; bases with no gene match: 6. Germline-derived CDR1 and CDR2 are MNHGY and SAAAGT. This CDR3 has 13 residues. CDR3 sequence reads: CASNRQGSTEAFF. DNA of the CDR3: TGTGCCAGCAACCGACAGGGTAGCACTGAAGCTTTCTTT.

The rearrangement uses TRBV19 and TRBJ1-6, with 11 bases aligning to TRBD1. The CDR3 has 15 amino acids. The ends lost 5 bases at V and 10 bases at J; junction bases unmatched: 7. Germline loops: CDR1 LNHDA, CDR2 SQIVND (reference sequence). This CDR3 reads CASSVMDRGHSPLHF. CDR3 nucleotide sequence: TGTGCCAGTAGTGTTATGGACAGGGGGCACTCACCCCTCCACTTT.

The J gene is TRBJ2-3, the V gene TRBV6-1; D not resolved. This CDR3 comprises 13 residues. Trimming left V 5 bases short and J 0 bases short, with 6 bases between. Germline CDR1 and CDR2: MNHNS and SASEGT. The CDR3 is CASSSDSTDTQYF. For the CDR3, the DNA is TGTGCCAGCAGTTCCGACAGCACAGATACGCAGTATTTT.

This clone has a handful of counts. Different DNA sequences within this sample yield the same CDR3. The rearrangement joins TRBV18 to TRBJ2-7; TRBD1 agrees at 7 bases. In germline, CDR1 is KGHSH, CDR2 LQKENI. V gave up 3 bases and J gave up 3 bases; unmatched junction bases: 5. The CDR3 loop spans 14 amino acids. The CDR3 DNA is TGTGCCAGCTCACCGAGACAGGGAGTCTACGAGCAGTACTTC. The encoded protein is CASSPRQGVYEQYF.

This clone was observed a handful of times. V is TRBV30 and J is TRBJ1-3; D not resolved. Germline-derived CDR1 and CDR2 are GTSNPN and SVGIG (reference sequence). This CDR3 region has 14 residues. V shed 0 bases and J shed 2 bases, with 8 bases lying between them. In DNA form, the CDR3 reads TGTGCCTGGAGTGTAAGGCTCACTGGAAACACCATATATTTT. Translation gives CAWSVRLTGNTIYF.

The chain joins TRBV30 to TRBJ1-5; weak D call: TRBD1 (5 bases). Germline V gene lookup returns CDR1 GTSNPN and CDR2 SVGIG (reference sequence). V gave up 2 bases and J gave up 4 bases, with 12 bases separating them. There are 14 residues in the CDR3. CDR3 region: CAWSRGWGNQPQHF. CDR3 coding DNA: TGTGCCTGGAGTCGGGGATGGGGGAATCAGCCCCAGCATTTT.

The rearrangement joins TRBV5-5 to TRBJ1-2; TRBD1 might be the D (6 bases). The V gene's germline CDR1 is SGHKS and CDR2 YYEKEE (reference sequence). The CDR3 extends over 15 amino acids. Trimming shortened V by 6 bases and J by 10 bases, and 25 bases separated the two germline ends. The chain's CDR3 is CASTLRGGGRGDYTF. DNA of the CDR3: TGTGCCAGCACCCTAAGAGGGGGGGGCAGGGGTGACTACACCTTC.

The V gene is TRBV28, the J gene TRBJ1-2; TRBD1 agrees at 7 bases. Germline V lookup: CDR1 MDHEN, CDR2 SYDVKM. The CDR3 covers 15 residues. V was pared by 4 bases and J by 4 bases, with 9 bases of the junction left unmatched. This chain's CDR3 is CASSSPGQATYGYTF. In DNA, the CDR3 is TGTGCCAGCAGTTCCCCCGGACAGGCCACCTATGGCTACACCTTC.

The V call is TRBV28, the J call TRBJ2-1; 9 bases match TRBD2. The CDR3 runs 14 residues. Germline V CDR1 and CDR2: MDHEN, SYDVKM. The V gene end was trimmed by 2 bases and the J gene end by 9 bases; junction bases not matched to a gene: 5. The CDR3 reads CASSLAGGLGEQFF. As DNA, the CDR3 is TGTGCCAGCAGTTTAGCGGGAGGGCTCGGTGAGCAGTTCTTC.

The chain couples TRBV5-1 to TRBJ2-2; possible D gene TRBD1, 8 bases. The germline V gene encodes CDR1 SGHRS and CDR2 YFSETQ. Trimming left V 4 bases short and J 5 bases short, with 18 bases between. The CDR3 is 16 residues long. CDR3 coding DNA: TGCGCCAGCAGCCTCCCACAGGGGGAGGGGACCGGGGAGCTGTTTTTT. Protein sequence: CASSLPQGEGTGELFF.

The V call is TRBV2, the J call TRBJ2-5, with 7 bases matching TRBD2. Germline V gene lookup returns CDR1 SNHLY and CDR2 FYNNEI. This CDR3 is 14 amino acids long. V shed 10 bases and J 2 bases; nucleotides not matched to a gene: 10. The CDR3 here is CATKGGDYQETQYF. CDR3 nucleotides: TGTGCCACCAAGGGCGGGGACTATCAAGAGACCCAGTACTTC.

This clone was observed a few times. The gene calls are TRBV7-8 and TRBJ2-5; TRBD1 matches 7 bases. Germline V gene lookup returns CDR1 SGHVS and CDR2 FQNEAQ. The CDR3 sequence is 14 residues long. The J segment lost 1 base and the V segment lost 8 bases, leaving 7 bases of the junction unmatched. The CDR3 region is CASLPQGLQETQYF. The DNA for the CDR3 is TGTGCCAGCCTCCCACAGGGGCTCCAAGAGACCCAGTACTTC.

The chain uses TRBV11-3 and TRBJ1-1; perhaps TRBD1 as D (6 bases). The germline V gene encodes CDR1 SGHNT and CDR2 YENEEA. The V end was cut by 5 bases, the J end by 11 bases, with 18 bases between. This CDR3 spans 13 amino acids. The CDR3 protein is CASSGDGRGQAFF. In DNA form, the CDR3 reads TGTGCCAGCAGCGGGGACGGCCGGGGGCAGGCTTTCTTT.

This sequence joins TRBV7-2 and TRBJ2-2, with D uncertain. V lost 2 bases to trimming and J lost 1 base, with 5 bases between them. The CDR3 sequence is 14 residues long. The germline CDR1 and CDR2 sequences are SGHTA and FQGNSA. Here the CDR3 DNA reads TGTGCCAGCAGCTTAAACAGGAACACCGGGGAGCTGTTTTTT. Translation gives CASSLNRNTGELFF.

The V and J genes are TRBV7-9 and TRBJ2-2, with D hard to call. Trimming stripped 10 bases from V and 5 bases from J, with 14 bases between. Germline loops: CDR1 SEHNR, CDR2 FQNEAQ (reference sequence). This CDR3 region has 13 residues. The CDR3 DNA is TGTGCCATTCAATCCGTGGGTACCGGGGAGCTGTTTTTT. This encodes CAIQSVGTGELFF.

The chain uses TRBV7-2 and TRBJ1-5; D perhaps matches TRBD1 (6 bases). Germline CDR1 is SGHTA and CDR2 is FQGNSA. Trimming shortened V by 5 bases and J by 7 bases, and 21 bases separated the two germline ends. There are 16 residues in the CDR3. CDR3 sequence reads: CASSNDGTPRGQPQHF. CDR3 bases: TGTGCCAGCAGCAACGACGGGACTCCAAGGGGGCAGCCCCAGCATTTT.

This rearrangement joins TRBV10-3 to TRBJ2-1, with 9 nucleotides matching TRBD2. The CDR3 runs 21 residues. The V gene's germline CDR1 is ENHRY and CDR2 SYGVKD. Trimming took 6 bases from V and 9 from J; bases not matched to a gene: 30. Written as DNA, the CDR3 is TGTGCCATCAGCGGTATGAAGGGAAATAGCGGGAGTAACCCTAATCCTTTTGAGCAGTTCTTC. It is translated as CAISGMKGNSGSNPNPFEQFF.